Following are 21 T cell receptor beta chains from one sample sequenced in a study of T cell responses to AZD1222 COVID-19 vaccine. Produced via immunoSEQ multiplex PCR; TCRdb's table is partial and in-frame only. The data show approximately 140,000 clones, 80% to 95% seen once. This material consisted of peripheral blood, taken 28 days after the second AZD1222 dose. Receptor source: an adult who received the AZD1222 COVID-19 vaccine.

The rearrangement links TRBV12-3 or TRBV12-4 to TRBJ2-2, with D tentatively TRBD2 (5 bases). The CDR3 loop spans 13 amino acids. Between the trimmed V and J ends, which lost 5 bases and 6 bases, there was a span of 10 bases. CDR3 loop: CASSLASPGELFF. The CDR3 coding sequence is TGTGCCAGCAGTCTGGCTAGCCCCGGGGAGCTGTTTTTT.

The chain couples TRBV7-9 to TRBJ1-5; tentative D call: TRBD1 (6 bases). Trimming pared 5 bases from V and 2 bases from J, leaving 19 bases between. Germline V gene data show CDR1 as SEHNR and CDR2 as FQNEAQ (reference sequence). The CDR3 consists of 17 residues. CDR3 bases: TGTGCCAGCAGCCCCTCGTGGGGGGCTGGGGGCAATCAGCCCCAGCATTTT. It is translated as CASSPSWGAGGNQPQHF.

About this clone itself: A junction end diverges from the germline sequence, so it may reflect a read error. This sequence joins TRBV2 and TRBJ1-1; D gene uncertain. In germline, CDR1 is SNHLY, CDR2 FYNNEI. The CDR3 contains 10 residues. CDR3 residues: CASQNNEAFF. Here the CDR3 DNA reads TGTGCCAGTCAGAACAATGAAGCTTTCTTT.

The CDR3 DNA reads TGTGCCAGCAGCTTAGGTACGAGCGGAAGGACCGGGGAGCTGTTTTTT. It translates to CASSLGTSGRTGELFF. The chain links TRBV7-6 to TRBJ2-2; D perhaps matches TRBD2 (5 bases). The CDR3 covers 16 residues. Germline V gives CDR1 SGHVS, CDR2 FNYEAQ. The V end lost 1 base, the J end lost 5 bases, and 14 bases lay between the germline ends.

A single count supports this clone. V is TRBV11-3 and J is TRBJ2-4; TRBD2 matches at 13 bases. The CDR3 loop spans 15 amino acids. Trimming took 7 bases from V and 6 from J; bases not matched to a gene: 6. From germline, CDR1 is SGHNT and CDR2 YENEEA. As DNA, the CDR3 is TGTGCCAGCACCTCGGGACTAGCGGGAAGAAACATTCAGTACTTC. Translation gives CASTSGLAGRNIQYF.

The CDR3 region is CATGASTYGYTF. The CDR3 DNA follows: TGTGCCACCGGGGCAAGTACCTATGGCTACACCTTC. The chain is built from TRBV7-9 and TRBJ1-2, with a weak D call TRBD1 (5 bases). With 10 bases removed from V and 4 bases from J, the gap between germline ends came to 13 bases. CDR1 is SEHNR, CDR2 FQNEAQ, per germline (reference sequence). The CDR3 has 12 amino acids.

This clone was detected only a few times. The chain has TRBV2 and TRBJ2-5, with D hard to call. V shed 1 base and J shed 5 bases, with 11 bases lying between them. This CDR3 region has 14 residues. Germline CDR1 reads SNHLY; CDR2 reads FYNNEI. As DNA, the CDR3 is TGTGCCAGCAGTGAAGTATCGTCCTGGGAGACCCAGTACTTC. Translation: CASSEVSSWETQYF.

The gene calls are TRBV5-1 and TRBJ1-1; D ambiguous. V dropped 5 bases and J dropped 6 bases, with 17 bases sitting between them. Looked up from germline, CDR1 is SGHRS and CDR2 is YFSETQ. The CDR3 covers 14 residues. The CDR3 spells CASRLGQATPEAFF. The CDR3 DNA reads TGCGCCAGCAGGTTAGGGCAGGCCACTCCTGAAGCTTTCTTT.

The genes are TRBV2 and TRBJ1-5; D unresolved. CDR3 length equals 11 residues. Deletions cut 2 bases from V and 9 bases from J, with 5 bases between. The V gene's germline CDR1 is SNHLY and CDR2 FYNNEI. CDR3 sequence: CASSEIGPQHF. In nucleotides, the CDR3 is TGTGCCAGCAGTGAAATAGGGCCCCAGCATTTT.

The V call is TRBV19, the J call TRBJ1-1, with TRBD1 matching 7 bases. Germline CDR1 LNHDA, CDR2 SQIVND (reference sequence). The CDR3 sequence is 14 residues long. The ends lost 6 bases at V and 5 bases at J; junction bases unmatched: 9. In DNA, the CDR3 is TGTGCCAGTAGCCCGAGTGCAGGGGGAACTGAAGCTTTCTTT. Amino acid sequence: CASSPSAGGTEAFF.

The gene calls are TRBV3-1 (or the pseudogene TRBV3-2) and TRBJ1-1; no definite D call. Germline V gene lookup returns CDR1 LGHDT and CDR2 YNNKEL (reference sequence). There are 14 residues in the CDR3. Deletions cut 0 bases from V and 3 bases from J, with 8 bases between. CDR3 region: CASSQEVRDTEAFF. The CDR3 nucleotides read TGTGCCAGCAGCCAAGAGGTTAGGGACACTGAAGCTTTCTTT.

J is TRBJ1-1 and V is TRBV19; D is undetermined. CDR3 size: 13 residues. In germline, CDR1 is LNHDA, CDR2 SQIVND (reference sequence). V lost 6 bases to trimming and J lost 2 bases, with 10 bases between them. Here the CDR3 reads CASSREANTEAFF. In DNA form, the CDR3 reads TGTGCCAGTAGCCGGGAGGCTAACACTGAAGCTTTCTTT.

The CDR3 DNA follows: TGCGCCAGCAGTGTAGCAGATACGCAGTATTTT. This gives the protein CASSVADTQYF. This sequence joins TRBV10-2 and TRBJ2-3; D not certain. V was pared by 4 bases and J by 4 bases, with 3 bases between. This CDR3 has 11 residues. CDR1 is WSHSY, CDR2 SAAADI, per germline.

CDR3: CASSYGGEWGTEAFF. For the CDR3, the DNA is TGCGCCAGCAGCTATGGTGGGGAATGGGGCACTGAAGCTTTCTTT. This chain connects TRBV5-1 to TRBJ1-1, with D hard to call. Trimming left V 3 bases short and J 4 bases short, with 16 bases between. CDR3 length: 15 residues. The germline V gene encodes CDR1 SGHRS and CDR2 YFSETQ.

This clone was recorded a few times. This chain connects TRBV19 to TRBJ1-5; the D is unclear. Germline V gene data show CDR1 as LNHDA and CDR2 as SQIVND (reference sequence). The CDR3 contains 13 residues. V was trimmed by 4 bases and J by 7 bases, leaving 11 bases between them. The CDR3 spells CASSRGGGQPQHF. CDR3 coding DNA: TGTGCCAGTAGTAGGGGTGGTGGCCAGCCCCAGCATTTT.

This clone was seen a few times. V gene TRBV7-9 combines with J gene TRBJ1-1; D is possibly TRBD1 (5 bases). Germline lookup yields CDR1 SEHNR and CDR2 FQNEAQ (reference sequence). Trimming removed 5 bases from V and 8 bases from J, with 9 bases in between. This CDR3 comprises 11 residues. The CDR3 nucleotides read TGTGCCAGCAGCCAAGACAGAGAAGCTTTCTTT. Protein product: CASSQDREAFF.

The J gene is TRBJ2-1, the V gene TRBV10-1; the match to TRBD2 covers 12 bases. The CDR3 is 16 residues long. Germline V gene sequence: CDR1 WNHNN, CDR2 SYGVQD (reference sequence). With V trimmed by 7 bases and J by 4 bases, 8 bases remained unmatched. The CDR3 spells CASNTGLAGSYNEQFF. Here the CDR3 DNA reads TGCGCCAGCAACACAGGACTAGCGGGGTCGTACAATGAGCAGTTCTTC.

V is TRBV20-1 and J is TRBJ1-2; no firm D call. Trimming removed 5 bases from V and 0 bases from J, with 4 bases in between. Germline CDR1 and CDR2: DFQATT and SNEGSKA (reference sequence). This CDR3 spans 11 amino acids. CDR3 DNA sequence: TGCAGTGCTGGACCTAACTATGGCTACACCTTC. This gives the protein CSAGPNYGYTF.

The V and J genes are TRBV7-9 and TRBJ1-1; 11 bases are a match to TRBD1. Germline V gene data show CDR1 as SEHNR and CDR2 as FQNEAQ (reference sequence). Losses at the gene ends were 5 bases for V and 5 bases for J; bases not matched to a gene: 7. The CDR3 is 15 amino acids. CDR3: CASSTSGTGGTEAFF. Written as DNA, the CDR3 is TGTGCCAGCAGCACATCCGGGACAGGGGGAACTGAAGCTTTCTTT.

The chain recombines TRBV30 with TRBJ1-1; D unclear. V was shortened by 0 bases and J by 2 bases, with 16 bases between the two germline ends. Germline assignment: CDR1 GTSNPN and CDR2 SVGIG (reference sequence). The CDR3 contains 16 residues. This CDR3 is CAWSVWGISLNTEAFF. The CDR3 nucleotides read TGTGCCTGGAGTGTGTGGGGAATAAGTCTTAACACTGAAGCTTTCTTT.

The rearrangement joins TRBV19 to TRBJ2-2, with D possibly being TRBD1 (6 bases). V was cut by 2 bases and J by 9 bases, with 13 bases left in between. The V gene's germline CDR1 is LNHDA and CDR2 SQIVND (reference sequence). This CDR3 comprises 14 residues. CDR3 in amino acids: CASSIRLQGRELFF. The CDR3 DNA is TGTGCCAGTAGTATAAGGCTACAGGGAAGGGAGCTGTTTTTT.